This TCR beta chain was identified during a study of PD-L1 blockade in urothelial cancer. Study summary: Patients commenced atezolizumab in the mid-2010s, and it was given at 1,200 mg intravenously every 3 weeks.

Libraries were prepared by immunoSEQ multiplex PCR; TCRdb keeps only in-frame clonotypes and omits some of them. Counted here are approximately 38,000 clones, roughly 90% occurring once; the ten biggest clones make up roughly 23%. Germline V gene lookup returns CDR1 SGHRS and CDR2 YFSETQ. The CDR3 runs 18 residues. V was pared by 0 bases and J by 7 bases, with 22 bases between. Documented time point: peripheral blood 6 weeks after treatment start. The chain recombines TRBV5-1 with TRBJ2-2, with D perhaps TRBD1 (6 bases). This receptor was obtained from a man aged 55 to 70 with urothelial cancer. The sample in question was PBMCs, obtained around atezolizumab (anti-PD-L1) treatment. This CDR3 is CASSLEGTSSRGVGELFF. CDR3 sequence (DNA): TGCGCCAGCAGCTTGGAAGGGACATCTTCTAGGGGCGTCGGGGAGCTGTTTTTT.